This TCR beta chain was captured in a study of kidney transplant recipient with SARS-CoV-2 infection. This CDR3 is 15 amino acids long. V gave up 6 bases and J gave up 3 bases, with 16 bases separating them. Germline assignment: CDR1 MNHEY and CDR2 SVGEGT. TCRdb used MiXCR to reprocess the reads, holding one entry per CDR3 protein. The data show roughly 250,000 distinct CDR3 sequences, with more than 25% seen just once and less than 8.5% held by the top ten. This clonotype has just a few counts. The input for sequencing was a blood sample, taken at baseline and on day 111 from a kidney transplant recipient. The clonotype originates from a male patient younger than 45 who had COVID-19 and was a kidney transplant recipient. Some T cells may have come from the graft donor. V is TRBV6-2 or TRBV6-3 and J is TRBJ2-3; D is tentatively TRBD1 or TRBD2 (6 bases each). CDR3 in amino acids: CASRSLARGTDTQYF. CDR3 bases: TGTGCCAGCAGATCACTAGCCAGGGGTACAGATACGCAGTATTTT.